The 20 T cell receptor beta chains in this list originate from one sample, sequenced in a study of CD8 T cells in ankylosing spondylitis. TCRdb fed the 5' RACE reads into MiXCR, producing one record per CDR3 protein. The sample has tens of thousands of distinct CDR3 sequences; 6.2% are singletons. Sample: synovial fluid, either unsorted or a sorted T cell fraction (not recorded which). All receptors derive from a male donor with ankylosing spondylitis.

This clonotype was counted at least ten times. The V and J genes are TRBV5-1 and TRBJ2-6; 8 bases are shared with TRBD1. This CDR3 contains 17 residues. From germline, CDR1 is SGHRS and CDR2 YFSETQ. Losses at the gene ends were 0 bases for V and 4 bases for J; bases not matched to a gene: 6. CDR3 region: CASSLATQGAGANVLTF. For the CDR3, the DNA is TGCGCCAGCAGCTTGGCCACTCAGGGGGCCGGGGCCAACGTCCTGACTTTC.

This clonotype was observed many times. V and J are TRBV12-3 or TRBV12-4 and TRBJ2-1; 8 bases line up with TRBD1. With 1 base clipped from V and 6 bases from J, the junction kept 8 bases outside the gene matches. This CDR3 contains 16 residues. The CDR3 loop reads CASSLDRGESRNEQFF. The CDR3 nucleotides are TGTGCCAGCAGTTTAGACAGGGGGGAGAGCCGCAATGAGCAGTTCTTC.

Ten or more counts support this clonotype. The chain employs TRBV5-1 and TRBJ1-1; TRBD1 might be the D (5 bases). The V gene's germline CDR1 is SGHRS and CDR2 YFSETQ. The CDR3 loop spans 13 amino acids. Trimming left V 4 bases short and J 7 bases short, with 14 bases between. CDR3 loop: CASSVDTFGEAFF. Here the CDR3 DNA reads TGCGCCAGCAGCGTGGACACGTTCGGTGAAGCTTTCTTT.

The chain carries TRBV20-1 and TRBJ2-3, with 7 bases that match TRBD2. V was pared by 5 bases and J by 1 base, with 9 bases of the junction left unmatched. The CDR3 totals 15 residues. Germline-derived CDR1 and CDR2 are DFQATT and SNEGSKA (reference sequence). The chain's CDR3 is CSAGRVSGGTDTQYF. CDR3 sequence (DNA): TGCAGTGCTGGGAGGGTTTCCGGAGGCACAGATACGCAGTATTTT.

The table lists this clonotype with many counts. The CDR3 spells CSATPGTSGWYTQYF. DNA of the CDR3: TGCAGCGCTACCCCCGGGACTAGCGGGTGGTATACGCAGTATTTT. The chain uses TRBV29-1 and TRBJ2-3; 12 nucleotides line up with TRBD2. CDR3 size: 15 residues. J was trimmed by 7 bases and V by 7 bases; bases with no gene match: 12. Germline V gene data show CDR1 as SQVTM and CDR2 as ANQGSEA.

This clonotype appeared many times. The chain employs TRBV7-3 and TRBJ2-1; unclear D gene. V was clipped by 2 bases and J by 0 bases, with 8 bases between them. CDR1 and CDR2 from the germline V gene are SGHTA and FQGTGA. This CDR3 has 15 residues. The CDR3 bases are TGTGCCAGCAGCTTAGTGGGCAGCTCCTACAATGAGCAGTTCTTC. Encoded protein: CASSLVGSSYNEQFF. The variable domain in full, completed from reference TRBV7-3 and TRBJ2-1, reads GAGVSQTPSNKVTEKGKYVELRCDPISGHTALYWYRQSLGQGPEFLIYFQGTGAADDSGLPNDRFFAVRPEGSVSTLKIQRTERGDSAVYLCASSLVGSSYNEQFFGPGTRLTVL.

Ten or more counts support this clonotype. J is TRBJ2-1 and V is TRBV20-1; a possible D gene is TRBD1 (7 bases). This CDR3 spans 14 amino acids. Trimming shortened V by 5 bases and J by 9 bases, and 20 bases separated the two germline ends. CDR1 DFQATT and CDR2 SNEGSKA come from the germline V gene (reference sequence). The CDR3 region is CSAAGTHQGGEQFF. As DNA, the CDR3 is TGCAGTGCTGCCGGGACGCATCAGGGGGGTGAGCAGTTCTTC.

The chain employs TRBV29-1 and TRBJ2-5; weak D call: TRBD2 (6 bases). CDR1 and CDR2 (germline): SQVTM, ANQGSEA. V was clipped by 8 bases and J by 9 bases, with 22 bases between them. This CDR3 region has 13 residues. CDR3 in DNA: TGCAGCTCTGGAGGGGCCTTTAAAGGCTCCCAGTACTTC. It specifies CSSGGAFKGSQYF.

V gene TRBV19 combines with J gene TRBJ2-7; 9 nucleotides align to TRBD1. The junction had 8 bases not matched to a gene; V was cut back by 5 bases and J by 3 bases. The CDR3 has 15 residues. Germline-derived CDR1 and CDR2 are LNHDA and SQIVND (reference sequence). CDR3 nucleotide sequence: TGTGCCAGTAGTTCGTCACAGGGGGCCCTCTACGAGCAGTACTTC. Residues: CASSSSQGALYEQYF.

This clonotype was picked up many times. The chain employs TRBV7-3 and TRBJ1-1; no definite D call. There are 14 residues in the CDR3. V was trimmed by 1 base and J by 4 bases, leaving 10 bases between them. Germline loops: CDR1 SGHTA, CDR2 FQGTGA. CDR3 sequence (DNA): TGTGCCAGCAGCTTAATGGGTCCGGGCACTGAAGCTTTCTTT. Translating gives CASSLMGPGTEAFF.

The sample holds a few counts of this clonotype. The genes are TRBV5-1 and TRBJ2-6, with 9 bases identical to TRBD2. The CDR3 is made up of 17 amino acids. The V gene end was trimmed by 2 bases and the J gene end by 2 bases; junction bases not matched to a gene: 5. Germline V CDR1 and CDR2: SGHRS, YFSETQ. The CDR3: CASSLSSGAAGANVLTF. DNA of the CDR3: TGCGCCAGCAGCTTATCTAGCGGGGCTGCTGGGGCCAACGTCCTGACTTTC.

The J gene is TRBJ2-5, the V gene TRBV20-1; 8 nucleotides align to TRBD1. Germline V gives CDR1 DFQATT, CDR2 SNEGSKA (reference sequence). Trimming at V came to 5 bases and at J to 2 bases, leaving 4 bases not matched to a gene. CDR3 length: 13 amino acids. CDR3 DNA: TGCAGTGCTCACCGGACAGGGCAAGAGACCCAGTACTTC. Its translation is CSAHRTGQETQYF.

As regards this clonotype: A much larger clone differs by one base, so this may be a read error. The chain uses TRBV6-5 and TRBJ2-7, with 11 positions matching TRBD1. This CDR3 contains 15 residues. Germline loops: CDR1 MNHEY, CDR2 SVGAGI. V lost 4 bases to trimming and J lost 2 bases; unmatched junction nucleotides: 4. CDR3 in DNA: TGTGCCAGCAGTTCCCCGGGACAGGGGGCCTACGAGCAGTACTTC. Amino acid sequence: CASSSPGQGAYEQYF.

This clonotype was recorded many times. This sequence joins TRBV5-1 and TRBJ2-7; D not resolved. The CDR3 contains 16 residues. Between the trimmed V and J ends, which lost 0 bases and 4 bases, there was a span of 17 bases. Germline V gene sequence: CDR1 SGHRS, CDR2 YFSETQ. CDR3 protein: CASSLAGREGPYEQYF. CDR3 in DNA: TGCGCCAGCAGCTTGGCCGGACGAGAAGGGCCTTACGAGCAGTACTTC.

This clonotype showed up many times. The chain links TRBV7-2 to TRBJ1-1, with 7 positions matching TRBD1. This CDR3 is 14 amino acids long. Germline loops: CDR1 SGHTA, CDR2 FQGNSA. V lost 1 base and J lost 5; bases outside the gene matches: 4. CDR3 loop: CASSLEGAVTEAFF. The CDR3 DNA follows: TGTGCCAGCAGCTTAGAGGGGGCGGTGACTGAAGCTTTCTTT.

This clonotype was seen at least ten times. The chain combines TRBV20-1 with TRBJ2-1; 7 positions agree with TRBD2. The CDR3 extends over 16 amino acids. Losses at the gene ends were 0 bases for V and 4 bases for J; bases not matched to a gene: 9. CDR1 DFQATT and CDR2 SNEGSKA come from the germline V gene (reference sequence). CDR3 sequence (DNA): TGCAGTGCTAGAGATGCCAGCGGGAAAAGGTACAATGAGCAGTTCTTC. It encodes CSARDASGKRYNEQFF.

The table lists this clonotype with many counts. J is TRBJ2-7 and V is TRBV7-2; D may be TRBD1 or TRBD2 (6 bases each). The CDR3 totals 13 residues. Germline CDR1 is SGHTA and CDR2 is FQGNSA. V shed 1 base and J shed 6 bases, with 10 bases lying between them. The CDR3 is CASSLVGGIEQYF. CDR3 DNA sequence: TGTGCCAGCAGCTTAGTGGGGGGCATCGAGCAGTACTTC. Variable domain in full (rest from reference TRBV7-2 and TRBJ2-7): GAGVSQSPSNKVTEKGKDVELRCDPISGHTALYWYRQSLGQGLEFLIYFQGNSAPDKSGLPSDRFSAERTGGSVSTLTIQRTQQEDSAVYLCASSLVGGIEQYFGPGTRLTVT.

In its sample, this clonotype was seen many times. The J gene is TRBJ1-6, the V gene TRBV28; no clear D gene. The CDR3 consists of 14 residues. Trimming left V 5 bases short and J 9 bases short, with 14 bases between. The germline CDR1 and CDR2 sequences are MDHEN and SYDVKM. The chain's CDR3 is CASSPDPRVSPLHF. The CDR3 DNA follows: TGTGCCAGCAGTCCTGACCCAAGGGTTTCACCCCTCCACTTT.

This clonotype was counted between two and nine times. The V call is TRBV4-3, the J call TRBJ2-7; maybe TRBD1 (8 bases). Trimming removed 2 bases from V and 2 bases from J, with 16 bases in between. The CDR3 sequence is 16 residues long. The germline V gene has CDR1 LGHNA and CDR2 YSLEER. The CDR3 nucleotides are TGCGCCAGCAGCCAATTATACAGGGGGGGGCCCTACGAGCAGTACTTC. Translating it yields CASSQLYRGGPYEQYF.

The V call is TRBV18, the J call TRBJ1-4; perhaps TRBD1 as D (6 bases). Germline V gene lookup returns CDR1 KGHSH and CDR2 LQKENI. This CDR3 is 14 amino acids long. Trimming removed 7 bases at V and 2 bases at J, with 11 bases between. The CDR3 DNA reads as TGTGCCAGCTTCCCAGACAGGACTAATGAAAAACTGTTTTTT. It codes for CASFPDRTNEKLFF.